This T cell receptor (beta chain) was recovered during a study of identical twins (TCRdb year 2016). Describing the broader study: TCR alpha and beta repertoires from monozygotic twins, unrelated adults of various ages and cord blood were deep-sequenced to test whether fetal clonotypes persist. Replicate twin experiments were performed at different times using different library preparation protocols to rule out contamination. The investigation overall reported the following: Invariant T cells such as MAIT and iNKT could partly confound zero-insertion analyses, though diverse VJ usage argued against this for most clonotypes. A weaker excess of twin sharing was found in beta out-of-frame sequences because the signal-to-noise ratio was lowered by fewer shared sequences. Fewer insertions were carried by abundant cord blood beta clonotypes, a similar but weaker trend appeared in young adult naive repertoires, and no such trend appeared in memory repertoires. Conclusions relied on cross-sectional statistical analysis, since the same donors could not be followed over many years. In monozygotic twins, out-of-frame TCR alpha sharing was systematically underestimated by recombination models, although the models agreed with sharing between unrelated individuals. Out-of-frame TCR alpha sequences shared between twins showed an excess of low generation-probability sequences compared with coincidental sharing between unrelated individuals.

V is cut back by 2 bases and J by 5 bases, with 12 bases in the junction unmatched. From the cysteine up to the phenylalanine, the CDR3 has a length of 18 residues. The sequence is cut down to CDR3 DNA, 54 bases in frame from base 1. As encoded in the germline V gene, CDR1 is MNHEY while CDR2 is SVGAGI. Every donor was a healthy Caucasian. The study also sequenced three unrelated non-twin adults: a male aged 18 to 29, a male aged 50 to 59 and a female aged 50 to 59. Using Miltenyi CD45RO+ enrichment and human naive T-cell isolation kits, memory (CD45RO+) and naive T cells were isolated from PBMC. The library was produced with 5' RACE. The instrument was an Illumina HiSeq 2000. Template switching added a universal primer binding site, and the final cDNA carried a unique molecular identifier that allowed TCR cDNA molecules to be counted accurately. Specific primers in the conserved constant-segment region were used to synthesize first-strand cDNA for TCR alpha and beta chains. To control for contamination, each cDNA library was double barcoded with a SMART-Mk sample barcode plus Illumina barcodes. TruSeq adapter sequences and Illumina sample barcodes were added in two successive PCR steps. The TCR alpha and beta cDNA libraries were sequenced on the Illumina HiSeq platform using custom primers. In the source study's methods: MiGEC processed the raw reads to extract unique molecular identifiers, while MiXCR was used to determine the CDR3 positions. For each individual, recombination models were inferred using an EM algorithm with the repgenHMM and IGoR tools. The analysis of shared clonotypes was done with the tcR package in R, with sharing normalized by the product of cloneset sizes. Out-of-frame nonproductive sequences were analyzed to study raw recombination free of thymic and clonal selection effects. TCRdb cleaned the public reads at Q25 with fastp, built clones with MiXCR and kept in-frame beta chains. Rows merge per CDR3 protein into single entries with the most common DNA and genes. TCRdb's processing, not the authors', yielded these V and J calls. This sample lists more than 650,000 distinct CDR3 sequences; around 5.7% were detected once. The ten biggest clones cover around 2% of the sample.

This clonotype was seen a handful of times. Its antigen is still unknown. Per-nucleotide qualities are absent, and no much larger clonotype sits a single base away. What was sequenced was naive T cells sorted from blood. The cell subset or site label for this specimen denotes: cells isolated with a human naive T-cell isolation kit. The chain links TRBV6-5 with TRBJ2-2; 9 bases in the middle match TRBD2. The TCR was taken from a man younger than 35 in good health. Here the CDR3 is given as CASSYVSLSGSGTGELFF. The nucleotide sequence reads TGTGCCAGCAGTTACGTGTCCCTTAGCGGGAGTGGTACCGGGGAGCTGTTTTTT.